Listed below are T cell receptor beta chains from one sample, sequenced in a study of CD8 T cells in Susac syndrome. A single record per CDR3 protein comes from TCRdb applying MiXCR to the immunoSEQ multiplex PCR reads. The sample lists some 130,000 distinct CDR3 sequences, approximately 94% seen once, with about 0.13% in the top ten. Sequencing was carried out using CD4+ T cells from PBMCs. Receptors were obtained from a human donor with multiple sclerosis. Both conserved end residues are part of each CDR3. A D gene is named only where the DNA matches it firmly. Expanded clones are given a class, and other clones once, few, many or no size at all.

CASTPWTGSSGANVLTF TGTGCCAGCACTCCTTGGACGGGGAGCTCTGGGGCCAACGTCCTGACTTTC . TRBJ2-6 . TRBV6-2/TRBV6-3
CASHDGFNQPQHF TGTGCCAGCCACGACGGCTTTAATCAGCCCCAGCATTTT . TRBJ1-5 . TRBV6-2/TRBV6-3
CAWSVPSGNSNQPQHF TGTGCCTGGAGTGTCCCTTCGGGGAATAGCAATCAGCCCCAGCATTTT . TRBJ1-5 . TRBV30
CASRPDSGSWNEQFF TGCGCCAGCAGGCCCGATAGCGGGAGCTGGAATGAGCAGTTCTTC TRBD2 TRBJ2-1 . TRBV4-1
CASSSQGAYQPQHF TGTGCCAGCAGCTCTCAGGGGGCCTATCAGCCCCAGCATTTT TRBD1 TRBJ1-5 . TRBV5-6
CASGPHTGNTEAFF TGTGCCAGCGGACCTCATACAGGGAACACTGAAGCTTTCTTT . TRBJ1-1 . TRBV6-2/TRBV6-3
CASSFETRTEAFF TGTGCCAGCAGCTTTGAAACCCGCACTGAAGCTTTCTTT . TRBJ1-1 . TRBV7-2
CASSVGGSLLLNTEAFF TGTGCCAGCAGCGTAGGAGGCAGCTTGCTATTGAACACTGAAGCTTTCTTT . TRBJ1-1 . TRBV9
CASSLDPGQGHEQFF TGTGCCAGCAGCTTAGACCCTGGACAGGGTCACGAGCAGTTCTTC TRBD1 TRBJ2-1 . TRBV7-9
CASSILEVVPPQHF TGTGCCAGTAGTATTCTGGAAGTTGTGCCGCCCCAGCATTTT . TRBJ1-5 . TRBV19
CAWSGAYEQFF TGTGCCTGGTCAGGGGCCTATGAGCAGTTCTTC . TRBJ2-1 . TRBV30
CAWSPLSNSPLHF TGTGCCTGGAGCCCCCTCTCAAATTCACCCCTCCACTTT . TRBJ1-6 once TRBV30
CASSQVDRQETQYF TGTGCCAGCAGCCAAGTCGACAGACAAGAGACCCAGTACTTC . TRBJ2-5 few TRBV14
CASSPVGILQETQYF TGTGCCAGCAGCCCTGTCGGGATACTCCAAGAGACCCAGTACTTC . TRBJ2-5 once TRBV7-9
CASSFATEAFF TGTGCCAGCAGTTTTGCAACTGAAGCTTTCTTT . TRBJ1-1 . TRBV12-3/TRBV12-4
CASSKTGGNTEAFF TGTGCCAGTAGTAAAACAGGGGGGAACACTGAAGCTTTCTTT TRBD1 TRBJ1-1 . TRBV19
CASREAGGPNEQFF TGTGCCAGCAGGGAAGCGGGGGGGCCTAATGAGCAGTTCTTC TRBD2 TRBJ2-1 . TRBV2
CASSLAEEQYF TGTGCCAGCAGCTTAGCGGAGGAGCAGTACTTC . TRBJ2-7 . TRBV7-6
CASSDRGFQPQHF TGTGCCAGCAGTGATCGGGGTTTTCAGCCCCAGCATTTT . TRBJ1-5 . TRBV6-1
CASGPEGTQYF TGTGCTAGTGGTCCTGAGGGGACCCAGTACTTC . TRBJ2-5 . TRBV12-5
CATEGWTGRTSPLHF TGTGCCACCGAGGGATGGACAGGGAGAACTTCACCCCTCCACTTT TRBD1 TRBJ1-6 . TRBV2
CASGIQGENTGELFF TGTGCCAGCGGGATCCAGGGGGAAAACACCGGGGAGCTGTTTTTT TRBD1 TRBJ2-2 once TRBV25-1
CASSISRMNTEAFF TGTGCCAGTAGTATATCGAGAATGAACACTGAAGCTTTCTTT . TRBJ1-1 once TRBV19
CASRGLAGGTRRNEQFF TGTGCCAGCAGAGGACTAGCGGGAGGGACTCGGCGGAATGAGCAGTTCTTC TRBD2 TRBJ2-1 . TRBV7-6
CSVVPQRITEAFF TGCAGCGTTGTGCCACAGCGAATAACCGAAGCTTTCTTT . TRBJ1-1 . TRBV29-1
CAISESRGGDPNYGYTF TGTGCCATCAGTGAGTCTCGGGGCGGAGACCCTAACTATGGCTACACCTTC . TRBJ1-2 . TRBV10-3
CASSSVAGTGQYF TGTGCCAGCAGCTCCGTAGCGGGGACGGGGCAGTACTTC TRBD2 TRBJ2-7 . TRBV7-2
CSALPGTGSYNEQFF TGCAGTGCCCTTCCCGGGACAGGCTCCTACAATGAGCAGTTCTTC TRBD1 TRBJ2-1 . TRBV20-1
CASSLGTGGYQPQHF TGTGCCAGCAGCTTAGGCACAGGGGGCTATCAGCCCCAGCATTTT TRBD1 TRBJ1-5 . TRBV7-9
CASSQGTEAFF TGTGCCAGCAGCCAGGGTACTGAAGCTTTCTTT . TRBJ1-1 . TRBV5-6
CASSLRADTQYF TGTGCCAGTAGTCTTCGAGCGGATACGCAGTATTTT . TRBJ2-3 . TRBV19
CASSLRGQSSGNTIYF TGCGCCAGCAGCTTACGGGGACAGAGCTCTGGAAACACCATATATTTT TRBD1 TRBJ1-3 . TRBV5-1
CASSYSFTAGGSTDTQYF TGTGCCAGCAGTTACTCGTTTACGGCGGGGGGCAGCACAGATACGCAGTATTTT TRBD2 TRBJ2-3 . TRBV6-5
CASSRTGFHEQYF TGTGCCAGCAGCCGTACAGGGTTCCACGAGCAGTACTTC . TRBJ2-7 . TRBV12-3/TRBV12-4
CASSGPDRGPGSPLHF TGTGCCAGCAGCGGCCCGGACAGGGGGCCGGGTTCACCCCTCCACTTT TRBD1 TRBJ1-6 . TRBV9
CASSLGLAGGPGVKNIQYF TGCGCCAGCAGCCTAGGACTAGCGGGGGGACCGGGGGTGAAAAACATTCAGTACTTC TRBD2 TRBJ2-4 . TRBV4-3
CSALHSGANVLTF TGCAGTGCTCTTCACTCTGGGGCCAACGTCCTGACTTTC . TRBJ2-6 . TRBV20-1
CASSLGHNYGYTF TGTGCCAGCAGTTTGGGACACAACTATGGCTACACCTTC . TRBJ1-2 once TRBV27
CASSLERGLAAIEQFF TGTGCCAGCAGCTTAGAAAGAGGACTAGCGGCCATCGAGCAGTTCTTC TRBD2 TRBJ2-1 . TRBV7-9
CASSLRDRGFSYEQYF TGTGCCAGCAGCTTGAGGGACAGGGGGTTCTCCTACGAGCAGTACTTC TRBD1 TRBJ2-7 . TRBV11-2
CSVGQPTAGGYTF TGCAGCGTTGGACAGCCAACCGCAGGGGGCTACACCTTC . TRBJ1-2 once TRBV29-1
CASSIDMNTEAFF TGTGCCAGTAGTATAGACATGAACACTGAAGCTTTCTTT . TRBJ1-1 . TRBV19
CASSIGLAGRTQYF TGTGCCAGCAGCATAGGACTAGCGGGGCGGACCCAGTACTTC TRBD2 TRBJ2-5 . TRBV11-2
CASSLALFSGANVLTF TGTGCCAGCAGCTTAGCGCTCTTCTCTGGGGCCAACGTCCTGACTTTC . TRBJ2-6 . TRBV7-2
CASSPARDQRQFF TGTGCCAGCTCACCAGCTAGGGACCAGAGGCAGTTCTTC . TRBJ2-1 . TRBV18
CAASGAAGGTQYF TGTGCCGCCAGCGGTGCAGCGGGGGGAACGCAGTATTTT TRBD2 TRBJ2-3 . TRBV24-1
CSASGLAGQTGTDTQYF TGCAGTGCTAGTGGACTAGCGGGACAGACCGGCACAGATACGCAGTATTTT TRBD2 TRBJ2-3 . TRBV20-1
CSVVAQGNTEAFF TGCAGCGTTGTCGCACAGGGGAACACTGAAGCTTTCTTT . TRBJ1-1 . TRBV29-1
CAWSFSPSSYEQYF TGTGCCTGGAGTTTCAGCCCGAGCTCCTACGAGCAGTACTTC . TRBJ2-7 few TRBV30
CASSLEGGGERYEQYF TGTGCCAGCAGCTTAGAGGGGGGGGGCGAAAGGTACGAGCAGTACTTC . TRBJ2-7 . TRBV7-9
CASSPTGTSGSETQYF TGTGCCAGCAGCCCAACCGGGACTAGCGGGAGCGAGACCCAGTACTTC TRBD2 TRBJ2-5 . TRBV7-8
CASSGEKLFF TGTGCCAGCAGTGGCGAAAAACTGTTTTTT . TRBJ1-4 . TRBV2
CASSLKGGAGNYGYTF TGTGCCAGCAGCTTGAAAGGGGGCGCGGGTAACTATGGCTACACCTTC TRBD1 TRBJ1-2 . TRBV5-6
CASSFGGPSSYNSPLHF TGTGCCAGCAGCTTTGGGGGGCCGAGCTCCTATAATTCACCCCTCCACTTT . TRBJ1-6 . TRBV7-9
CASSFRTGSLSSYEQYF TGTGCCAGCAGTTTCCGGACAGGGTCGTTGAGCTCCTACGAGCAGTACTTC TRBD1 TRBJ2-7 . TRBV27
CASTKNRGRGTEAFF TGTGCCAGCACTAAAAACAGGGGGCGCGGGACTGAAGCTTTCTTT TRBD1 TRBJ1-1 . TRBV6-5
CASSRRTGGPYNEQFF TGTGCCAGCAGCCGCCGGACAGGGGGCCCCTACAATGAGCAGTTCTTC TRBD1 TRBJ2-1 . TRBV12-3/TRBV12-4
CASSPMPGGSQPQHF TGTGCCAGCAGTCCCATGCCAGGGGGGTCGCAGCCCCAGCATTTT TRBD1 TRBJ1-5 . TRBV12-3/TRBV12-4
CASSPGQGGAEAFF TGCGCCAGCAGCCCAGGACAGGGGGGGGCTGAAGCTTTCTTT TRBD1 TRBJ1-1 . TRBV5-1